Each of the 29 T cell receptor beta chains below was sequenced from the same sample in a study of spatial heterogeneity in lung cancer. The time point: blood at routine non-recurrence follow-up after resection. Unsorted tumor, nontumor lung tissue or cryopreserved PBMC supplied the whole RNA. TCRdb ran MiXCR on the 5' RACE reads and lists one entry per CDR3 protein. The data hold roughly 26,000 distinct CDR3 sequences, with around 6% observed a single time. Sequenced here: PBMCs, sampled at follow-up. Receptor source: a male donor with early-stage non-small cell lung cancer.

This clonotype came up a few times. CDR3 in amino acids: CASSDAGKTQYF. CDR3 sequence (DNA): TGTGCCAGCAGCGACGCCGGGAAAACCCAGTACTTC. This chain connects TRBV6-2 or TRBV6-3 to TRBJ2-5; D is perhaps TRBD2 (5 bases). The CDR3 totals 12 residues. Looked up from germline, CDR1 is MNHEY and CDR2 is SVGEGT. With 6 bases removed from V and 8 bases from J, the gap between germline ends came to 13 bases.

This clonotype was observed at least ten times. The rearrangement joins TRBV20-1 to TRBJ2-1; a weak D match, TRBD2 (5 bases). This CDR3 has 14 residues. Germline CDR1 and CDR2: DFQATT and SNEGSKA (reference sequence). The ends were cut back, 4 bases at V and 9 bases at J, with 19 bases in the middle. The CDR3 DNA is TGCAGTGCTATCCGTCGGACTTACCTGGGTGAGCAGTTCTTC. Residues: CSAIRRTYLGEQFF.

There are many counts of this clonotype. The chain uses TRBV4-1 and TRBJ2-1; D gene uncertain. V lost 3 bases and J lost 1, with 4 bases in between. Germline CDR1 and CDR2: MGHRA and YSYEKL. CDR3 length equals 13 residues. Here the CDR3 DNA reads TGCGCCAGCAGCCATATATCCTACAATGAGCAGTTCTTC. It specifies CASSHISYNEQFF.

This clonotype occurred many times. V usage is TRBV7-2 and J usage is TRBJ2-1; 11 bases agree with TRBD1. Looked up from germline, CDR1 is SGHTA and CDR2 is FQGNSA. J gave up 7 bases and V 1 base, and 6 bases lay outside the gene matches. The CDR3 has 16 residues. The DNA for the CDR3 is TGTGCCAGCAGCTTAGTTCGTGGACAGGGGGCGAATGAGCAGTTCTTC. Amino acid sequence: CASSLVRGQGANEQFF.

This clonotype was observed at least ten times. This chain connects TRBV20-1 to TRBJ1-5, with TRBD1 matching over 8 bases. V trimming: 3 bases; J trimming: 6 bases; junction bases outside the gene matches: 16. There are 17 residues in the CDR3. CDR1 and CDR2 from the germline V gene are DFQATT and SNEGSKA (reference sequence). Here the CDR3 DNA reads TGCAGTGCTAGGGCTGATACCGGGACAGGTTGGGGTCAGCCCCAGCATTTT. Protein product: CSARADTGTGWGQPQHF.

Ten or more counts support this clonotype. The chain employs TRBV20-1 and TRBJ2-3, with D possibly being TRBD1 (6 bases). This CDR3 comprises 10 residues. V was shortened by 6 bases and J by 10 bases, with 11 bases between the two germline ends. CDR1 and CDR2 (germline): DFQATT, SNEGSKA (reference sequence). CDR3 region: CSAIQGPQYF. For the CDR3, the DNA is TGCAGTGCGATACAGGGCCCGCAGTATTTT.

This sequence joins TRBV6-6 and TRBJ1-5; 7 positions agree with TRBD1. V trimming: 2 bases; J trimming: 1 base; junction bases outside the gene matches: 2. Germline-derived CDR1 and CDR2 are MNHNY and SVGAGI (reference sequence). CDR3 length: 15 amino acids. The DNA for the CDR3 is TGTGCCAGCAGTTACATACAGGGGAGCAATCAGCCCCAGCATTTT. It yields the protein CASSYIQGSNQPQHF.

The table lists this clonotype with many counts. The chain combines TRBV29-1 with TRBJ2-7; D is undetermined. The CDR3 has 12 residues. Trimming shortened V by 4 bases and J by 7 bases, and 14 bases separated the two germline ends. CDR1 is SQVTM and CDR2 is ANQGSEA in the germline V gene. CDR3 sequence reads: CSVVQGKGEQYF. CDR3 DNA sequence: TGCAGCGTTGTACAAGGGAAAGGGGAGCAGTACTTC.

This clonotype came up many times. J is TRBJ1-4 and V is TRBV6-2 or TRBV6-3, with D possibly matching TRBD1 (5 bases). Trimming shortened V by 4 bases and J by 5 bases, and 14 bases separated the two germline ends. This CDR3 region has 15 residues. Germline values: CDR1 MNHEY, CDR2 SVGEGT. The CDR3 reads CASSLITGANEKLFF. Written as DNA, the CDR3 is TGTGCCAGCAGTTTGATAACAGGAGCAAATGAAAAACTGTTTTTT.

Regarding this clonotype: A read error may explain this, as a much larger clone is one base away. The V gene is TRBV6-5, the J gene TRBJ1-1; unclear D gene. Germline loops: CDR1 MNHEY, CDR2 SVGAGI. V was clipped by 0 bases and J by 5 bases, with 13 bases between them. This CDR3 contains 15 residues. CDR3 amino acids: CASSYSVSLGTEAFF. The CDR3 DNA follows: TGTGCCAGCAGTTACTCGGTGAGCCTGGGAACTGAAGCTTTCTTT.

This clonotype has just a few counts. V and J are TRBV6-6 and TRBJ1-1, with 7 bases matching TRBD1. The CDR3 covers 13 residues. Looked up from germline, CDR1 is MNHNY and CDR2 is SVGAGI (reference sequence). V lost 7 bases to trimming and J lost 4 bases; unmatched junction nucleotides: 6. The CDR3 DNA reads TGTGCCAGCATCTCCGGACAGGTCACTGAAGCTTTCTTT. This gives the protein CASISGQVTEAFF.

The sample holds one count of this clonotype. The CDR3: CSVPTGNRPEQYF. The CDR3 nucleotides are TGCAGTGTCCCGACAGGGAACCGCCCCGAGCAGTACTTC. This chain connects TRBV20-1 to TRBJ2-7; 7 bases match TRBD1. Germline V gene data show CDR1 as DFQATT and CDR2 as SNEGSKA (reference sequence). The CDR3 consists of 13 residues. The ends lost 7 bases at V and 6 bases at J; junction bases unmatched: 12.

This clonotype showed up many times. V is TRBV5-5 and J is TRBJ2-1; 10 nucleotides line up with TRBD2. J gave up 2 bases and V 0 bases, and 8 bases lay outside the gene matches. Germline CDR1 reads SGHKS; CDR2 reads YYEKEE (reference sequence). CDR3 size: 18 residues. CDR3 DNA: TGTGCCAGCAGCTTGGTTCGGCTAGCGGGAGACGCCTACAATGAGCAGTTCTTC. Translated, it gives CASSLVRLAGDAYNEQFF.

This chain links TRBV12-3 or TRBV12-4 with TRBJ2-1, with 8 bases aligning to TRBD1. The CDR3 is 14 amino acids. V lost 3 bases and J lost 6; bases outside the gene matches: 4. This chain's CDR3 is CASSFQGAVNEQFF. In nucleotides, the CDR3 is TGTGCCAGCAGTTTCCAGGGGGCTGTCAATGAGCAGTTCTTC.

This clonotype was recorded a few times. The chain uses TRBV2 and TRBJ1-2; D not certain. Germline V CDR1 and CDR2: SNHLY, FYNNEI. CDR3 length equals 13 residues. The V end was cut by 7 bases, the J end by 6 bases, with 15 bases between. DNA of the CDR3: TGTGCCAGCAAAACTAGCCCGGAGAATGGCTACACCTTC. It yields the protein CASKTSPENGYTF.

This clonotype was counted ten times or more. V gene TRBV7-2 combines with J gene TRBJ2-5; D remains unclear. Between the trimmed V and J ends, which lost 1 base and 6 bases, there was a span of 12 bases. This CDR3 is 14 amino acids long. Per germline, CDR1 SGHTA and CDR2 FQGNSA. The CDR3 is CASSLVRPEKTQYF. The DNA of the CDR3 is TGTGCCAGCAGCTTAGTCAGGCCGGAGAAGACCCAGTACTTC.

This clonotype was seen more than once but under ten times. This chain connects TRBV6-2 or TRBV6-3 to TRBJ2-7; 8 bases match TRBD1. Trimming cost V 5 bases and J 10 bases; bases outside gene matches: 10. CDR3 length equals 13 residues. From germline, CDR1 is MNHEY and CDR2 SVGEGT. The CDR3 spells CASSPPGGAGQYV. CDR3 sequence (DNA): TGTGCCAGCAGTCCCCCAGGGGGCGCGGGTCAGTACGTC.

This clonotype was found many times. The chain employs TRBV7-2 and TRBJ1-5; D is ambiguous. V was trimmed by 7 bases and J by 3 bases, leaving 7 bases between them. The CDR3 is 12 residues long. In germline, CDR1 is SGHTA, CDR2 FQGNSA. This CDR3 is CASNDPNQPQHF. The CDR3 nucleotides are TGTGCCAGCAACGACCCCAATCAGCCCCAGCATTTT.

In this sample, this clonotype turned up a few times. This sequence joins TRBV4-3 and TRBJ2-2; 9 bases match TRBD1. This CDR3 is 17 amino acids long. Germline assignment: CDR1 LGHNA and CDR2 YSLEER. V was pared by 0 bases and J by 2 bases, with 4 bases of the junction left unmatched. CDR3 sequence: CASSQDGQGFNTGELFF. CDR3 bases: TGCGCCAGCAGCCAAGATGGACAGGGGTTCAACACCGGGGAGCTGTTTTTT.

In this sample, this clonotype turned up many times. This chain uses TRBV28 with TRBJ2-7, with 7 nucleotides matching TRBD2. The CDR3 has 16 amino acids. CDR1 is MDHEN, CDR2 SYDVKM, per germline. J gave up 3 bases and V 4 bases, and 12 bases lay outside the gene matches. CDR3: CASSSMGGVKRYEQYV. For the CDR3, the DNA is TGTGCCAGCAGTTCGATGGGAGGGGTCAAGCGCTACGAGCAGTACGTC.

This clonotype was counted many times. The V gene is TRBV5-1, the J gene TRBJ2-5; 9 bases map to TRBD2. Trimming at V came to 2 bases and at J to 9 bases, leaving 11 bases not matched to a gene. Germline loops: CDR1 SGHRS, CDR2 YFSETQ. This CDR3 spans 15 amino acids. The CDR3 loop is CASSFYAGGSQSQYF. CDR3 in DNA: TGCGCCAGCAGCTTCTATGCGGGAGGGTCCCAATCCCAGTACTTC.

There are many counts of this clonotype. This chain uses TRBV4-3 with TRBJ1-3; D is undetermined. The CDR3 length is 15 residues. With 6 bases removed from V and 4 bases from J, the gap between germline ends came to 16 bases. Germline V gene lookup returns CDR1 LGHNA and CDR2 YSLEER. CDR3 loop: CASRAGANAGNTIYF. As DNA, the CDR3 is TGCGCCAGCAGGGCCGGCGCAAACGCCGGAAACACCATATATTTT.

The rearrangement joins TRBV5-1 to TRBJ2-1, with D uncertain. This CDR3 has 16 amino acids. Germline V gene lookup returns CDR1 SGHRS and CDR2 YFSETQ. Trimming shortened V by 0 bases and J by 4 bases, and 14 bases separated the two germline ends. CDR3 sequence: CASSLVGKPPYNEQFF. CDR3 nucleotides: TGCGCCAGCAGCTTGGTGGGGAAGCCCCCTTACAATGAGCAGTTCTTC. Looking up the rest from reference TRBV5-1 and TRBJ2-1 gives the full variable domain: KAGVTQTPRYLIKTRGQQVTLSCSPISGHRSVSWYQQTPGQGLQFLFEYFSETQRNKGNFPGRFSGRQFSNSRSEMNVSTLELGDSALYLCASSLVGKPPYNEQFFGPGTRLTVL.

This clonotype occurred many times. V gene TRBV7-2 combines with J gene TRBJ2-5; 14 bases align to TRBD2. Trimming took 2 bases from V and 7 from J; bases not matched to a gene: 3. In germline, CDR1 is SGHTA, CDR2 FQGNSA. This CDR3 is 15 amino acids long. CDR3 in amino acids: CASSLLTSGGATQYF. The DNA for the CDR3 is TGTGCCAGCAGCTTATTGACTAGCGGGGGGGCGACCCAGTACTTC.

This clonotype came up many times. CDR3 sequence reads: CASSFGTGAYEQYF. CDR3 nucleotides: TGCGCCAGCAGCTTCGGGACAGGAGCCTACGAGCAGTACTTC. The chain couples TRBV5-1 to TRBJ2-7, with 8 bases lining up with TRBD1. With V trimmed by 2 bases and J by 2 bases, 3 bases remained unmatched. Germline V gene sequence: CDR1 SGHRS, CDR2 YFSETQ. The CDR3 runs 14 residues.

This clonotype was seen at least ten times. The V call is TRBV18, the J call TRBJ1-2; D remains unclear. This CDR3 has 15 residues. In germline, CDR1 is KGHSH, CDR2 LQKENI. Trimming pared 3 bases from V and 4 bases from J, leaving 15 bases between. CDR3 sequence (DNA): TGTGCCAGCTCACCGTCTGTTACAGACACCTATGGCTACACCTTC. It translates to CASSPSVTDTYGYTF.

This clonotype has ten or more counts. The CDR3 coding sequence is TGTGCCAGCAGCCAACAAGGGAGTAGCAATCAGCCCCAGCATTTT. It specifies CASSQQGSSNQPQHF. The chain is built from TRBV4-2 and TRBJ1-5; D call uncertain. The length of the CDR3 is 15 residues. Per germline, CDR1 LGHNA and CDR2 YNFKEQ. V lost 2 bases to trimming and J lost 0 bases, with 8 bases between them.

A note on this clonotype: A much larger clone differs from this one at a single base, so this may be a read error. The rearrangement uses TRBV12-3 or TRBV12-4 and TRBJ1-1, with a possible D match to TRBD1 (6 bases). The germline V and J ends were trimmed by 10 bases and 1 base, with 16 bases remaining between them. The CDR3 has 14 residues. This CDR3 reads CATRRGQRNTEAFF. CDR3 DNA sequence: TGTGCCACCAGACGAGGACAGAGGAACACTGAAGCTTTCTTT.

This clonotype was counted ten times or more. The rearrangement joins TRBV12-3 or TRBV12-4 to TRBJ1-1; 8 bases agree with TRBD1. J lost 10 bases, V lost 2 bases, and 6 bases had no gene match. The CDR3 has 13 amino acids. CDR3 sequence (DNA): TGTGCCAGCAGTTTACCGACAGGGGAGGGAGCTTTCTTT. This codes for CASSLPTGEGAFF.